The clone carrying this T cell receptor beta chain appeared once. In germline, CDR1 is SGHDT, CDR2 YYEEEE. V lost 4 bases and J 10 bases, leaving 14 bases between the germline ends. This CDR3 spans 13 amino acids. In blood CD8+ and CD4+ T cells, TCR beta underwent sequencing. The data stem from a study of CD8 T cells in Susac syndrome. RNA amounts of about 0.5 to 1 ug underwent reverse transcription with random hexamers. It was immunoSEQ multiplex PCR that amplified TCR beta CDR3 across 54 Vbeta and 13 Jbeta. MiXCR, run by TCRdb on the immunoSEQ multiplex PCR reads, gives a single entry per CDR3 protein. Of around 150,000 distinct CDR3 sequences listed, just under 95% are singletons.

The chain is built from TRBV5-6 and TRBJ2-2; D uncertain. The TCR was taken from a human donor with Susac syndrome. Sequenced sample: CD4+ T cells from PBMCs. CDR3 in amino acids: CASSPATPAELFF. In DNA, the CDR3 is TGTGCCAGCAGCCCGGCGACTCCGGCGGAGCTGTTTTTT.